The present T cell receptor (beta chain) was sequenced within a study of blood T cells in healthy people across ages. The study's findings and limits: Naive T cell percentage showed a strong correlation with TCR beta diversity.

This clonotype was detected ten times or more. Its cognate antigen is unknown. Together with a sample-barcoded 5' primer, a J-beta primer mix was included in a second PCR lasting about 6 to 11 cycles. Per sample, CDR3-containing paired-end reads numbered at least 3 million. TCRdb re-analysed the 5' RACE reads in MiXCR, keeping a single row per CDR3 protein. The sample yields 450,000 to 700,000 distinct CDR3 sequences, 27% seen once. The CDR3 is made up of 17 amino acids. CDR1 MNHEY and CDR2 SMNVEV come from the germline V gene (reference sequence). Trimming removed 4 bases at V and 3 bases at J, with 18 bases between.

This chain connects TRBV27 to TRBJ1-4; D uncertain. The sequence came from a woman in her seventies in good health. Sequencing was performed on blood. CDR3 sequence reads: CASSSQRGLWANEKLFF. CDR3 nucleotide sequence: TGTGCCAGCAGTTCCCAGAGAGGGCTTTGGGCTAATGAAAAACTGTTTTTT.